Listed here are 16 T cell receptor beta chains from one sample, sequenced in a study of identical twins' blood T cells. TCRdb passed the 5' RACE reads through MiXCR, listing each CDR3 protein once. The sample yields roughly 380,000 distinct CDR3 sequences, roughly 31% seen once. The material sequenced was PBMCs. The source of these receptors is a woman between 18 and 50 years old in good health.

This clonotype was recorded a few times. The chain links TRBV20-1 to TRBJ1-1; 8 nucleotides align to TRBD1. The CDR3 has 12 residues. J gave up 4 bases and V 7 bases, and 5 bases lay outside the gene matches. The V gene's germline CDR1 is DFQATT and CDR2 SNEGSKA (reference sequence). The CDR3 sequence is CSVATGVTEAFF. DNA of the CDR3: TGCAGTGTAGCGACAGGGGTCACTGAAGCTTTCTTT.

This clonotype was picked up many times. The chain links TRBV11-2 to TRBJ1-5; no clear D gene. The CDR3 sequence is 13 residues long. Trimming removed 4 bases at V and 0 bases at J, with 4 bases between. In germline, CDR1 is SGHAT, CDR2 FQNNGV. CDR3 nucleotides: TGTGCCAGCAGCTCTTATAGCAATCAGCCCCAGCATTTT. Protein sequence: CASSSYSNQPQHF. Supplemented by reference TRBV11-2 and TRBJ1-5, the full variable domain reads EAGVAQSPRYKIIEKRQSVAFWCNPISGHATLYWYQQILGQGPKLLIQFQNNGVVDDSQLPKDRFSAERLKGVDSTLKIQPAKLEDSAVYLCASSSYSNQPQHFGDGTRLSIL.

This clonotype came up a few times. This chain joins TRBV19 and TRBJ2-1, with D perhaps TRBD1 (7 bases). V was cut by 7 bases and J by 0 bases, with 22 bases left in between. Per the germline V gene, CDR1 is LNHDA and CDR2 is SQIVND (reference sequence). The length of the CDR3 is 18 residues. CDR3 residues: CASKQVEGALSSYNEQFF. The CDR3 coding sequence is TGTGCCAGTAAGCAGGTGGAGGGGGCCCTAAGCTCCTACAATGAGCAGTTCTTC.

This clonotype was counted only a few times. This rearrangement joins TRBV4-3 to TRBJ2-1; TRBD2 matches 7 bases. The V segment lost 4 bases and the J segment 9 bases; nucleotides outside the gene matches: 12. CDR3 length: 15 residues. CDR1 LGHNA and CDR2 YSLEER come from the germline V gene. The CDR3 loop is CASSLSSDGRTEQFF. The CDR3 DNA reads TGCGCCAGCAGCCTCTCTTCCGACGGGAGGACTGAGCAGTTCTTC.

The J gene is TRBJ2-3, the V gene TRBV29-1; D perhaps matches TRBD2 (5 bases). The CDR3 runs to 12 residues. Germline CDR1 is SQVTM and CDR2 is ANQGSEA. Trimming pared 7 bases from V and 6 bases from J, leaving 14 bases between. CDR3 nucleotide sequence: TGCAGCGGCCGAACGGCGGGCGATACGCAGTATTTT. Translated, it gives CSGRTAGDTQYF.

V gene TRBV7-8 combines with J gene TRBJ2-2; a weak D match, TRBD2 (6 bases). Per germline, CDR1 SGHVS and CDR2 FQNEAQ. The CDR3 runs to 17 residues. Trimming cost V 5 bases and J 2 bases, with 18 bases left between them. The DNA of the CDR3 is TGTGCCAGCAGCCCTAGTAGCAGGAGGGCCAACACCGGGGAGCTGTTTTTT. Protein product: CASSPSSRRANTGELFF.

This clonotype occurred a few times. The chain uses TRBV3-1 and TRBJ1-4, with a tentative D call TRBD1 (5 bases). V was shortened by 1 base and J by 7 bases, with 7 bases between the two germline ends. The CDR3 loop spans 13 amino acids. The germline V gene has CDR1 LGHDT and CDR2 YNNKEL (reference sequence). The CDR3 sequence is CASSQAGTEKLFF. In DNA, the CDR3 is TGTGCCAGCAGCCAAGCAGGGACTGAAAAACTGTTTTTT.

There are a few counts of this clonotype. CDR3 coding DNA: TGCGCCAGCAGCTTGGGTGGACCGAAAGAGACCCAGTACTTC. It is translated as CASSLGGPKETQYF. This chain links TRBV5-1 with TRBJ2-5; D gene uncertain. V lost 0 bases and J 3 bases, leaving 9 bases between the germline ends. In germline, CDR1 is SGHRS, CDR2 YFSETQ. The CDR3 loop spans 14 amino acids.

This clonotype was detected only a few times. The chain links TRBV9 to TRBJ1-2, with D tentatively TRBD1 (6 bases). The CDR3 runs 15 residues. The V end was cut by 2 bases, the J end by 4 bases, with 15 bases between. Germline values: CDR1 SGDLS, CDR2 YYNGEE. The CDR3 coding sequence is TGTGCCAGCAGCGTGGGGATGGGGACACTCTATGGCTACACCTTC. Translating gives CASSVGMGTLYGYTF.

This clonotype was seen only a few times. The chain recombines TRBV9 with TRBJ1-2; D is unresolved. Germline CDR1 reads SGDLS; CDR2 reads YYNGEE. Trimming removed 0 bases at V and 4 bases at J, with 7 bases between. The CDR3 covers 13 residues. The DNA of the CDR3 is TGTGCCAGCAGCGTAGCTGAAACCTATGGCTACACCTTC. Translated: CASSVAETYGYTF.

The V and J genes are TRBV20-1 and TRBJ2-7, with TRBD2 matching 9 bases. Germline V gene sequence: CDR1 DFQATT, CDR2 SNEGSKA (reference sequence). The CDR3 is 15 amino acids. Germline trimming cut 3 bases from V and 4 bases from J; bases unmatched to any gene: 10. Here the CDR3 reads CSASGGRARYYEQYF. In DNA, the CDR3 is TGCAGTGCTAGTGGCGGGAGGGCCCGATATTACGAGCAGTACTTC.

This chain uses TRBV21-1 with TRBJ2-2; the D segment call TRBD1 is taken from the table without a DNA check. TRBV21-1 is a known pseudogene. The CDR3 totals 16 residues. In DNA form, the CDR3 reads TGTACCAGCAGCGAGCCGGGACAGGGTTTTACCGGGGAGCTGTTTTTT. The encoded protein is CTSSEPGQGFTGELFF.

This chain links TRBV20-1 with TRBJ2-7; D is unclear. The V and J ends lost 2 bases and 4 bases respectively, with 9 bases between them. Germline V CDR1 and CDR2: DFQATT, SNEGSKA (reference sequence). This CDR3 comprises 12 residues. The CDR3 region is CSARPFGYEQYF. DNA for the CDR3: TGCAGTGCTAGACCGTTCGGATACGAGCAGTACTTC.

V usage is TRBV7-2 and J usage is TRBJ2-3, with 7 bases matching TRBD1. The CDR3 extends over 17 amino acids. J lost 2 bases, V lost 3 bases, and 11 bases had no gene match. The germline V gene encodes CDR1 SGHTA and CDR2 FQGNSA. CDR3 sequence reads: CASSFRGSGDFTDTQYF. The DNA of the CDR3 is TGTGCCAGCAGCTTCAGGGGGTCAGGTGACTTCACAGATACGCAGTATTTT. The complete variable domain, with remaining parts taken from reference TRBV7-2 and TRBJ2-3, reads GAGVSQSPSNKVTEKGKDVELRCDPISGHTALYWYRQSLGQGLEFLIYFQGNSAPDKSGLPSDRFSAERTGGSVSTLTIQRTQQEDSAVYLCASSFRGSGDFTDTQYFGPGTRLTVL.

V gene TRBV7-9 combines with J gene TRBJ2-7; D may correspond to TRBD1 or TRBD2 (5 bases each). The V end was cut by 5 bases, the J end by 0 bases, with 8 bases between. Per the germline V gene, CDR1 is SEHNR and CDR2 is FQNEAQ (reference sequence). This CDR3 has 13 amino acids. CDR3 region: CASSRDLSYEQYF. The CDR3 region has the DNA TGTGCCAGCAGCAGGGACCTCTCCTACGAGCAGTACTTC.

This clonotype was counted at least ten times. CDR3 residues: CASSPGANEQFF. The CDR3 DNA reads as TGTGCCAGCAGTCCAGGGGCCAATGAGCAGTTCTTC. The chain is built from TRBV6-6 and TRBJ2-1, with a tentative D call TRBD1 (6 bases). Germline CDR1 MNHNY, CDR2 SVGAGI (reference sequence). V lost 5 bases to trimming and J lost 6 bases, with 8 bases between them. The CDR3 has 12 amino acids.